Sequencing of this T cell receptor (beta chain) was carried out in a study of T cells after posttransplantation cyclophosphamide. Study-wide findings and caveats: Recipient CMV seropositivity and CMV reactivation strongly tracked TRB clonality. TRB overlap between skin or GI tissue T cells and blood was limited.

Trimming stripped 6 bases from V and 3 bases from J, with 9 bases between. Germline CDR1 DFQATT, CDR2 SNEGSKA (reference sequence). CDR3 length: 11 residues. There are a few counts of this clone. Its antigen is currently unknown. A far more abundant clone sits one base away, making this likely a read error. Busulfan-fludarabine conditioning, marrow transplant, and cyclophosphamide on days +3 and +4 were administered. Profiling relied on immunoSEQ multiplex PCR, and the TCRdb table lists in-frame clones only, not all of them. Altogether about 2,700 clones were found in the sample, and no singletons occur.

This chain links TRBV20-1 with TRBJ2-7, with D possibly matching TRBD2 (6 bases). Sequencing used PBMCs, obtained after allogeneic stem cell transplant with posttransplant cyclophosphamide. The source of this sequence is a male patient aged 55 to 70 who received an allogeneic stem cell transplant from a related donor and was CMV-positive. Some T cells here may be from the graft donor. DNA of the CDR3: TGCAGTGCGGGGGGAGACTACGAGCAGTACTTC. Amino acids: CSAGGDYEQYF.